A selection of T cell receptor beta chains follows, all from one sample in a study of human T cells and chemical hapten exposure. TCRdb used MiXCR to reprocess the 5' RACE reads, holding one entry per CDR3 protein. The repertoire holds 95,000 to 120,000 distinct CDR3 sequences, with approximately 20% as singletons. These receptors were collected from a human donor in good health. The CDR3 runs from the conserved cysteine through the conserved F or W. The D gene is left open where the match is weak. Only some rows state a clone size, as once, few, many or a class for expanded clones.

j_gene,v_gene,len,abundance,d_gene,CDR3nt,CDR3aa
TRBJ1-4,TRBV30,13,few,-,TGTGCCTGGAGTTTTGGGGGAAATGAAAAACTGTTTTTT,CAWSFGGNEKLFF
TRBJ2-2,TRBV5-4,12,-,-,TGTGCCAGCAGAGGGCCCACCGGGGAGCTGTTTTTT,CASRGPTGELFF
TRBJ1-1,TRBV10-3,13,few,-,TGTGCCATCAGTGAGTCTGGGGGCACTGAAGCTTTCTTT,CAISESGGTEAFF
TRBJ1-2,TRBV28,12,few,-,TGTGCCAGCAGTCTAAGAAACTATGGCTACACCTTC,CASSLRNYGYTF
TRBJ1-1,TRBV5-1,16,few,TRBD1,TGCGCCAGCAGCGGGGGACAGGGGATGGTGAACACTGAAGCTTTCTTT,CASSGGQGMVNTEAFF
TRBJ2-7,TRBV6-5,14,-,-,TGTGCCAGCAGTTACTCCCCTACTCAGTACGAGCAGTACTTC,CASSYSPTQYEQYF
TRBJ2-6,TRBV28,16,-,-,TGTGCCAGCACAAAGGGACTCCCGCTGGGGGCCAACGTCCTGACTTTC,CASTKGLPLGANVLTF
TRBJ1-2,TRBV3-1,13,-,-,TGTGCCAGCAGCCAAGACACGAACTATGGCTACACCTTC,CASSQDTNYGYTF
TRBJ2-1,TRBV24-1,13,few,-,TGTGCCACCAGTTGGGGCTCCTACAATGAGCAGTTCTTC,CATSWGSYNEQFF
TRBJ1-2,TRBV28,14,few,-,TGTGCCAGCAGGACTCCGGGACTGGACTATGGCTACACCTTC,CASRTPGLDYGYTF
TRBJ2-3,TRBV30,11,few,-,TGTGCCTGGAGTGGAAGCTCTCCGCAGTATTTT,CAWSGSSPQYF
TRBJ1-2,TRBV15,17,few,TRBD1,TGTGCCACCAGCAGAGAGGGACAGGGGCGGGCAGGCTATGGCTACACCTTC,CATSREGQGRAGYGYTF
TRBJ2-1,TRBV12-3/TRBV12-4,14,-,-,TGTGCCAGCAGTTTTATACGGGATTACAATGAGCAGTTCTTC,CASSFIRDYNEQFF
TRBJ1-3,TRBV3-1,15,-,-,TGTGCCAGCAGCCTTCTGGTAGGGCCTGGAAACACCATATATTTT,CASSLLVGPGNTIYF
TRBJ2-4,TRBV3-1,12,few,-,TGTGCCAGCAGCCAAGCCCAAAACATTCAGTACTTC,CASSQAQNIQYF
TRBJ2-1,TRBV3-1,13,few,TRBD2,TGTGCCAGCAGCCAAGCCTCGCTAGCGGGAAAGTTCTTC,CASSQASLAGKFF
TRBJ2-6,TRBV5-4,14,-,-,TGTGCCAGCAGCGGGGCCAAACGGGCCAACGTCCTGACTTTC,CASSGAKRANVLTF
TRBJ2-3,TRBV9,13,few,-,TGTGCCAGCAGCGTAGATAACCCAGATACGCAGTATTTT,CASSVDNPDTQYF
TRBJ1-1,TRBV28,14,few,-,TGTGCCAGCAGTTTGTATAGAAGTAACACTGAAGCTTTCTTT,CASSLYRSNTEAFF
TRBJ2-3,TRBV5-1,15,-,-,TGCGCCAGCAGAGATCCTTGGAGCGGCACAGATACGCAGTATTTT,CASRDPWSGTDTQYF
TRBJ2-7,TRBV27,14,-,-,TGTGCCAGCAGTTTAGGACATCTCTCCTACGAGCAGTACTTC,CASSLGHLSYEQYF
TRBJ2-3,TRBV28,14,-,-,TGTGCCAGCAGTGGGCGGGTTAGCACAGATACGCAGTATTTT,CASSGRVSTDTQYF
TRBJ2-1,TRBV27,15,-,TRBD2,TGTGCCAGCAGTTTACTAGCGGGAGTCAACAATGAGCAGTTCTTC,CASSLLAGVNNEQFF
TRBJ1-5,TRBV5-8,16,few,-,TGTGCCAGCAGCCATGACTACGGATGGGGGTGGCAGCCCCAGCATTTT,CASSHDYGWGWQPQHF
TRBJ1-1,TRBV6-5,15,few,TRBD1,TGTGCCAGCAGTTACTCCCGGACAGGGAACACTGAAGCTTTCTTT,CASSYSRTGNTEAFF
TRBJ2-5,TRBV5-1,15,-,-,TGCGCCAGCAGCTTGAGCGGAGCAGCCCAAGAGACCCAGTACTTC,CASSLSGAAQETQYF